Listed below are T cell receptor beta chains from one sample, sequenced in a study of blood T cell repertoires in COVID-19. Repertoires were generated with immunoSEQ multiplex PCR, while TCRdb's copy carries only in-frame clones and drops some. Of about 220,000 clones listed, 75% to 85% were seen once; the top ten hold more than 2%. Sequencing used peripheral blood. Every receptor here comes from a woman aged 70 to 79 with COVID-19, enrolled during active disease. Both conserved end residues are trimmed from each CDR3. A D gene is named only where the DNA matches it firmly.

TRBJ2-1 | TRBD2 | TRBV6-4 | ASSGVAGSYNEQF
TRBJ1-1 | TRBD1 | TRBV3-1/TRBV3-2 | ASSQEGQGWNTEAF
TRBJ1-4 | - | TRBV3-1/TRBV3-2 | ASSQMATGNPKLF
TRBJ2-1 | TRBD2 | TRBV2 | ASSAIAGGPSLYNEQF
TRBJ1-6 | TRBD1 | TRBV11-3 | ASSMDRDSPLH
TRBJ1-2 | - | TRBV12-3/TRBV12-4 | ASGGGDYGYT
TRBJ2-1 | - | TRBV7-6 | ASSLTGGGLSYNEQF
TRBJ2-7 | TRBD1 | TRBV18 | ASSPLGPGQFSYEQY
TRBJ1-1 | - | TRBV2 | ASSDGVGNTEAF
TRBJ2-1 | - | TRBV19 | ASSIEERPYNEQF
TRBJ1-3 | TRBD1 | TRBV12-5 | ASGLEGQGGNTIY
TRBJ1-1 | TRBD1 | TRBV5-1 | ASSGAGTGAF
TRBJ2-1 | - | TRBV6-2/TRBV6-3 | ASSYSTPGVTYNEQF
TRBJ2-7 | TRBD1 | TRBV7-8 | ASSRTGYEQY
TRBJ1-5 | - | TRBV7-2 | ASSSRGKQPQH
TRBJ1-1 | - | TRBV12-5 | ASGVLRDNFGANTEAF
TRBJ1-5 | - | TRBV6-4 | ASSRQPQH